This section outlines one T cell receptor beta chain sequence together with its context. Its antigen remains unknown. Deep was the level used in running the assay. Sequencing was performed with immunoSEQ multiplex PCR; in TCRdb, only in-frame clones are kept and a portion is missing. The sample consists of about 2 million clones, just under 95% of them appearing once. These data originate in a study of shared clonotypes between healthy human individuals. About the research overall: Researchers assigned three CD4 naive, three CD4 memory, two CD8 naive and one CD8 memory plate to each donor. Study findings and constraints: Larger estimated richness was generally recorded for naive subsets relative to memory subsets. Unshared clonotypes carried lower generation probabilities than those common to all four donors.

It was CD45RO-negative cells, positively selected for CCR7, that made up naive CD8 cells, with terminally differentiated effector memory CD45RA+ cells excluded. The sequence derives from a man aged 18 to 29 in good health. The sequencing input was naive CD8+ T cells sorted from blood.

CDR3 bases: TGTGCCAGCAGCCCGCCGGGGATCAGGGGTGGAACTAATGAAAAACTGTTTTTT. This sequence encodes CASSPPGIRGGTNEKLFF. The J gene is TRBJ1-4, the V gene TRBV7-8, with TRBD1 as a possible D gene (6 bases). Germline V lookup: CDR1 SGHVS, CDR2 FQNEAQ. V was pared by 5 bases and J by 1 base, with 20 bases between. The CDR3 loop spans 18 amino acids. The full variable domain, in which reference TRBV7-8 and TRBJ1-4 provide the parts outside the CDR3, is GAGVSQSPRYKVAKRGQDVALRCDPISGHVSLFWYQQALGQGPEFLTYFQNEAQLDKSGLPSDRFFAERPEGSVSTLKIQRTQQEDSAVYLCASSPPGIRGGTNEKLFFGSGTQLSVL.